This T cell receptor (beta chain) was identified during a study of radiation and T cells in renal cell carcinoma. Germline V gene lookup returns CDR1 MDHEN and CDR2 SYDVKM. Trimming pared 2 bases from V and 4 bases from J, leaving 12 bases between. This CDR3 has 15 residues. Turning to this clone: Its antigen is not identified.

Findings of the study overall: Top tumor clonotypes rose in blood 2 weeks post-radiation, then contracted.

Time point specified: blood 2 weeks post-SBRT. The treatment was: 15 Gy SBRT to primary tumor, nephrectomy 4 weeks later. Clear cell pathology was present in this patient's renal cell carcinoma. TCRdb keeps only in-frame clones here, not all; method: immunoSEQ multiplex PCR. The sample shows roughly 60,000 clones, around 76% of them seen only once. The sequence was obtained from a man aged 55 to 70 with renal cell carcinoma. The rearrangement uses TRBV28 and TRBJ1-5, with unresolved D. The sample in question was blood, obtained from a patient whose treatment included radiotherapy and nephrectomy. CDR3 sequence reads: CASSLGQFGNQPQHF. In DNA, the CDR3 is TGTGCCAGCAGTTTAGGGCAGTTCGGGAATCAGCCCCAGCATTTT.